This T cell receptor (beta chain) emerged from a study of blood T cell repertoires in COVID-19 (dated by TCRdb to 2020 to 2021). In terms of the full investigation: Samples covering the acute and convalescent phases of COVID-19 were provided by collaborators in the United States, Italy and Spain. The prospective study material was composed of cDNA or gDNA derived from T cells, B-cell-depleted T cells, or PBMCs. Deeply sampled blood TCRbeta repertoires from subjects exposed to, actively infected with, or recovered from COVID-19 were included in the dataset. The repertoires were released in a freely available public database intended as a resource for research on the immune response to SARS-CoV-2. Samples came from the ongoing ImmuneRACE study (first 160 participants) plus 1,254 subjects from 6 global collaborators. Nearly every sample came with metadata listing a de-identified subject ID, COVID-19 status, age in years and sex. Where available, HLA class I and class II types were obtained from metadata supplied by the sample provider rather than from assay-based typing.

General conclusions and limits of the study: How much clinical and demographic metadata was included differed by source and by participant, and the metadata was provided uncurated.

According to the germline V gene, CDR1 reads MNHEY and CDR2 reads SVGAGI. From the cysteine up to the phenylalanine, the CDR3 has a length of 13 residues. This entry keeps only the CDR3 DNA: 39 bases, framed from base 1. Compared with germline, V lacks 7 bases and J lacks 6 bases; bases without a gene match: 4. The immunoSEQ Assay, a bias-controlled multiplex PCR, was used to amplify TCRbeta CDR3 regions from genomic DNA. As for how the authors treated the data: The number of nucleated cells in each sample was estimated by amplification of reference gene primers within the assay. To quantify the absolute abundance of each unique TCRbeta CDR3 rearrangement, sequence reads were collapsed and filtered. For each sample, productive Simpson clonality was calculated by taking the square root of Simpson's diversity index across productive rearrangements. As stored in TCRdb, this immuneACCESS dataset retains in-frame rearrangements with V and J assigned. A fraction of the clones does not appear; measured against another copy, unresolved V genes explain less than half of the discrepancy, and the remainder lacks a known reason. V, J and clone size reflect that table, while D and trimming were determined from the DNA. Here the sample has 300,000 to 400,000 clones; roughly 87% occur a single time. Approximately 0.99% of the sample belongs to the ten largest clones.

A word on this clone: This clone's antigen is unknown. Base qualities are not provided; no much larger clone lies one nucleotide away.

Participants in the prospective study were aged roughly 18 to 90 years, lived in more than 20 United States geographic areas, and enrolled through a virtual design. Cohort assignment in the prospective study relied on participant-reported clinical history from a screening survey and a study questionnaire. Recovered participants in ImmuneRACE Cohort 3 were defined by two consecutive negative NP/OP PCR tests, clearance by a healthcare professional, or resolution of symptoms. In the prospective study, mobile phlebotomists collected whole blood, serum and a nasopharyngeal or oropharyngeal swab from each participant. Participants in the prospective study had the option to provide additional blood draws and questionnaires over a roughly 2-month period. Before DNA extraction, prospective study blood samples were shipped either frozen or at room temperature.

The sample consisted of PBMCs or T cells enriched from blood (not recorded which). The rearranged chain carries TRBV6-5 and TRBJ1-2; TRBD1 aligns with 11 central bases. This sequence originates from a young woman who had recovered from COVID-19. The CDR3 reads as follows: CASTWDRGNGYTF. Read as DNA, the sequence is TGTGCCAGCACCTGGGACAGGGGGAATGGCTACACCTTC.